This T cell receptor (beta chain) was retrieved from a study of T cell responses to AZD1222 COVID-19 vaccine. The study, taken as a whole, reports: Possibly, clonal diversity was underestimated; donors were largely white British and included more females. Across spike, vaccine-associated CD4 TCRs were found, dominant at 160-218 and 743-854. Repertoire sampling happened only post peak T cell response. Only a handful of people who got AZD1222 tested seropositive at baseline.

Details on this clone: Antigen: not known.

Repertoires were generated with immunoSEQ multiplex PCR, while TCRdb's copy carries only in-frame clones and drops some. The table includes around 80,000 clones, nearly 90% detected once. Trimming removed 4 bases from V and 0 bases from J; junction bases left unmatched: 3. CDR1 and CDR2 (germline): SSHAT, FNYEAQ (reference sequence). CDR3 size: 16 residues. The genes are TRBV7-7 and TRBJ2-3; 11 bases are shared with TRBD2. The source material was peripheral blood, sampled on day 0 of AZD1222 vaccination. The TCR was taken from an adult in good health. The CDR3 reads CASSSLAGGSTDTQYF. The CDR3 nucleotides are TGTGCCAGCAGCTCCCTAGCGGGGGGTAGCACAGATACGCAGTATTTT.